What follows are 15 T cell receptor beta chains derived from one specimen sequenced in a study of metastatic and nonmetastatic thyroid tumors. TCRdb re-called the PCR reads with MiXCR. The sample records roughly 34,000 clones, approximately 40% being singletons. Until they underwent thyroid surgery, no patient had received any treatment. Sequenced material: tumor tissue. These receptors were obtained from a female donor with papillary thyroid cancer or a benign thyroid nodule (not recorded which). Some clones in this sample may be carry-over from other donors' samples.

CDR3 loop: CASSRRTADTQYF. The CDR3, as DNA: TGTGCCAGCAGCCGTCGAACCGCAGATACGCAGTATTTT. J is TRBJ2-3 and V is TRBV7-3; D gene unclear. V lost 5 bases to trimming and J lost 4 bases, with 10 bases between them. Germline CDR1 and CDR2: SGHTA and FQGTGA. The CDR3 loop spans 13 amino acids.

By share, this clone counts as medium-sized (0.01 to 0.1%). This chain connects TRBV6-1 to TRBJ1-1, with TRBD1 matching 7 bases. With 9 bases clipped from V and 4 bases from J, the junction kept 17 bases outside the gene matches. This CDR3 spans 16 amino acids. Per germline, CDR1 MNHNS and CDR2 SASEGT. The CDR3 loop reads CASEGFLGRGVTEAFF. The CDR3 bases are TGTGCCAGTGAAGGTTTTCTGGGCAGGGGGGTCACTGAAGCTTTCTTT.

The gene calls are TRBV20-1 and TRBJ2-3; TRBD2 aligns across 10 bases. Germline CDR1 is DFQATT and CDR2 is SNEGSKA (reference sequence). CDR3 size: 19 residues. Trimming took 1 base from V and 4 from J; bases not matched to a gene: 17. CDR3 sequence reads: CSARVLGASGSDRADTQYF. The CDR3 region has the DNA TGCAGTGCTAGAGTCCTTGGGGCTAGCGGGAGTGATAGAGCAGATACGCAGTATTTT.

The J gene is TRBJ2-1, the V gene TRBV6-2 or TRBV6-3, with 10 bases aligning to TRBD2. Trimming at V came to 7 bases and at J to 7 bases, leaving 10 bases not matched to a gene. The V gene's germline CDR1 is MNHEY and CDR2 SVGEGT. The CDR3 has 15 amino acids. CDR3 DNA sequence: TGTGCCAGCAACGACCTAGCGGGAGTAAGGAATGAGCAGTTCTTC. Its translation is CASNDLAGVRNEQFF.

The chain joins TRBV19 to TRBJ1-4; tentative D call: TRBD1 (5 bases). The V gene lost 3 bases and the J gene lost 8 bases, with 13 bases spanning the gap. CDR1 and CDR2 (germline): LNHDA, SQIVND (reference sequence). There are 14 residues in the CDR3. For the CDR3, the DNA is TGTGCCAGTAGTATCGCAGGGAAACCGGAAAAACTGTTTTTT. Its translation is CASSIAGKPEKLFF.

The gene calls are TRBV6-2 or TRBV6-3 and TRBJ1-6; D is perhaps TRBD1 (6 bases). V was trimmed by 5 bases and J by 9 bases, leaving 8 bases between them. Germline assignment: CDR1 MNHEY and CDR2 SVGEGT. This CDR3 has 12 residues. The CDR3 bases are TGTGCCAGCAGTGACAGGCCTTCACCCCTCCACTTT. Translation: CASSDRPSPLHF.

This clone was picked up a small number of times. The rearrangement uses TRBV2 and TRBJ2-7, with D tentatively TRBD1 (6 bases). The germline gives CDR1 SNHLY, CDR2 FYNNEI. Between the trimmed V and J ends, which lost 6 bases and 3 bases, there was a span of 18 bases. This CDR3 has 15 amino acids. Written as DNA, the CDR3 is TGTGCCAGCAGCGCAAAGGGGGTCCCTCTCTACGAGCAGTACTTC. Translation gives CASSAKGVPLYEQYF.

This rearrangement joins TRBV7-2 to TRBJ1-2, with unresolved D. The CDR3 is made up of 15 amino acids. Trimming pared 2 bases from V and 1 base from J, leaving 11 bases between. Per germline, CDR1 SGHTA and CDR2 FQGNSA. This chain's CDR3 is CASSLYRNVNYGYTF. The CDR3 DNA reads TGTGCCAGCAGCTTATACAGAAACGTTAACTATGGCTACACCTTC.

This clone was counted once. The chain recombines TRBV5-1 with TRBJ2-1; no reliable D call. V shed 7 bases and J shed 5 bases, with 10 bases lying between them. CDR3 length: 12 residues. Germline V gene data show CDR1 as SGHRS and CDR2 as YFSETQ. This chain's CDR3 is CASGGQNNEQFF. CDR3 DNA sequence: TGCGCCAGCGGTGGCCAAAACAATGAGCAGTTCTTC.

This clone was observed a few times. The chain combines TRBV12-3 or TRBV12-4 with TRBJ1-2; D is unclear. V lost 1 base and J lost 2, with 8 bases in between. CDR3 size: 14 residues. This chain's CDR3 is CASSLEGRNYGYTF. For the CDR3, the DNA is TGTGCCAGCAGTTTAGAGGGAAGAAACTATGGCTACACCTTC.

In its sample, this clone was seen a few times. The chain recombines TRBV28 with TRBJ1-5, with 11 bases fitting TRBD1. CDR1 MDHEN and CDR2 SYDVKM come from the germline V gene. There are 17 residues in the CDR3. The trim removed 6 bases at V and 7 bases at J, leaving 14 bases unmatched. The CDR3 protein is CASSLGQGVLRRQPQHF. In DNA, the CDR3 is TGTGCCAGCAGCTTGGGACAGGGGGTTTTACGGCGGCAGCCCCAGCATTTT.

This clone was counted only a few times. The V and J genes are TRBV3-1 and TRBJ2-7; no clear D. The germline V gene encodes CDR1 LGHDT and CDR2 YNNKEL (reference sequence). Trimming stripped 2 bases from V and 4 bases from J, with 18 bases between. The CDR3 contains 16 residues. CDR3 sequence reads: CASSQFLDPARYEQYF. In nucleotides, the CDR3 is TGTGCCAGCAGCCAATTTTTGGACCCCGCGAGGTACGAGCAGTACTTC.

The gene calls are TRBV11-2 and TRBJ1-6, with D maybe TRBD1 (5 bases). The CDR3 has 13 amino acids. V lost 1 base, J lost 10 bases, and 8 bases lay in between. Germline V gene data show CDR1 as SGHAT and CDR2 as FQNNGV. CDR3 sequence reads: CASSLAWGSPLHF. For the CDR3, the DNA is TGTGCCAGCAGCTTAGCATGGGGCTCACCCCTCCACTTT.

The chain carries TRBV11-3 and TRBJ1-1, with TRBD1 identical over 8 bases. Looked up from germline, CDR1 is SGHNT and CDR2 is YENEEA. The CDR3 spans 15 residues. Trimming took 2 bases from V and 5 from J; bases not matched to a gene: 7. CDR3 in amino acids: CASSLFQGAVTEAFF. The CDR3 region has the DNA TGTGCCAGCAGCTTATTTCAGGGGGCGGTGACTGAAGCTTTCTTT.

This clone was detected only a few times. V usage is TRBV6-4 and J usage is TRBJ2-7, with D unclear. Germline V gene sequence: CDR1 MRHNA, CDR2 SNTAGT. This CDR3 region has 12 residues. V gave up 0 bases and J gave up 6 bases, with 6 bases separating them. CDR3 region: CASSDSECEQYF. CDR3 DNA sequence: TGTGCCAGCAGTGACTCCGAGTGCGAGCAGTACTTC.